This T cell receptor beta chain is drawn from a study of T cells in Graves' hyperthyroidism and ophthalmopathy (dated by TCRdb to the late 2010s). A note on the overall study: To identify distinguishing TCR V-J signatures, a discovery cohort of around 100 patients was used, comprising approximately 40 with Graves' ophthalmopathy and around 60 with stable Graves' hyperthyroidism. An independent validation cohort of fewer than 20 hyperthyroidism patients and 17 patients who later progressed to ophthalmopathy tested prospective prediction of ophthalmopathy. The approximately 100 discovery patients were randomly divided into training and test sets at a 7:3 ratio. Thyroid tissue and blood T-cell repertoires from about six Graves' hyperthyroidism patients were also compared in the study. Once sampling was done, hyperthyroidism patients were given methimazole at a starting dose of 30 mg daily, whereas ophthalmopathy patients were given high-dose intravenous methylprednisolone. The paper describes TCR Vbeta CDR3 sequencing of 140 or so peripheral blood samples, made up of roughly 45 ophthalmopathy patients, 70 to 80 hyperthyroidism patients and roughly 17 progressor patients. What the study reported, not specific to this receptor: During validation, the model predicted progression to ophthalmopathy a median of about 5.9 months ahead of onset, with more than 60% sensitivity and 72% to 80% specificity. Sample size was not statistically predetermined, and blinding of investigators to group allocation was not performed. A model built on a 13 V-J signature distinguished ophthalmopathy from stable hyperthyroidism, reaching 85% to 90% sensitivity and around 81% specificity in cross-validation and 80%/75% in testing. Most expanded thyroid clonotypes (frequency above 0.001) were also detected in blood, suggesting blood repertoires may reflect thyroid immune responses.

Graves' hyperthyroidism was defined as stable when no progression to ophthalmopathy occurred over 18 months of follow-up. Hyperthyroidism patients were newly diagnosed, with disease duration under 2 months, and aged 18 to 65 years. Patients with uncontrolled infections, other autoimmune diseases, pregnancy or lactation were excluded. Diagnoses were based on clinical symptoms, serum thyroxine and TRAb, thyroid ultrasound and orbital computed tomography. Total RNA was extracted with Trizol reagent, and quality was checked on an Agilent 2100 Bioanalyzer. The TCR beta CDR3 regions were amplified from the RNA transcripts. A first-round RT-PCR of the TCR CDR3 used the HTBI primer set with the Qiagen OneStep RT-PCR kit. Libraries were constructed in a second round of multiplex PCR, after which size selection and purification were performed. The libraries were sequenced on an Illumina HiSeq2000 using paired-end 100 bp reads. As for the original processing: Raw data were processed with SOAPnuke, discarding reads with adapters, uncalled bases, mean Phred below 15, or no exact constant-primer or identifier match. COPE v1.2.5 was used to merge the high-quality paired reads, and each unique nucleotide sequence was defined as a clonotype. MiTCR v1.1 was used to align the clonotypes against IMGT TRBV, TRBD and TRBJ reference segments. Analysis was restricted to V-J combinations with a frequency above 0.0001, which covered roughly 99% of repertoires. A TCS score was defined as the ratio between F50 (clonal expansion) and ExV (chaos), using BLOSUM62-based TCRdist between CDR3 peptides within each V-J. Welch's t-statistics and random forest reduced roughly 500 V-J features to roughly 13, which were used in a naive Bayes classifier (R e1071). Through fastp at Q25 and MiXCR, TCRdb rebuilt clones from the public reads, retaining in-frame beta chains. Each CDR3 protein appears once, grouped with its most common genes and DNA. The V and J calls follow TCRdb's processing rather than the paper's. The sample includes around 540,000 distinct CDR3 sequences, with roughly 46% observed a single time. The ten largest clonotypes hold nearly 8.5% of the sample.

Remarks on this clonotype: It lacks a known antigen. Its ends do not fully match the called genes, so a read error is possible.

The clonotype was recovered from a woman aged 18 to 35 with Graves' hyperthyroidism. Donor details come from another sample of the same person, matched by shared clones. Sequenced sample: peripheral blood or thyroid tissue (not recorded which).

The bases read TGTGCCAGCAGGGGGGTGCGTTTT. It encodes CASRGVRF. The rearrangement combines TRBV2 with TRBJ1-4; TRBD1 is possibly the D segment (5 matching bases). Measured from the cysteine to the phenylalanine, the CDR3 is 8 residues long. The CDR3 DNA has 24 bases and is translated from base 1. CDR1 SNHLY and CDR2 FYNNEI were looked up in the germline V gene.